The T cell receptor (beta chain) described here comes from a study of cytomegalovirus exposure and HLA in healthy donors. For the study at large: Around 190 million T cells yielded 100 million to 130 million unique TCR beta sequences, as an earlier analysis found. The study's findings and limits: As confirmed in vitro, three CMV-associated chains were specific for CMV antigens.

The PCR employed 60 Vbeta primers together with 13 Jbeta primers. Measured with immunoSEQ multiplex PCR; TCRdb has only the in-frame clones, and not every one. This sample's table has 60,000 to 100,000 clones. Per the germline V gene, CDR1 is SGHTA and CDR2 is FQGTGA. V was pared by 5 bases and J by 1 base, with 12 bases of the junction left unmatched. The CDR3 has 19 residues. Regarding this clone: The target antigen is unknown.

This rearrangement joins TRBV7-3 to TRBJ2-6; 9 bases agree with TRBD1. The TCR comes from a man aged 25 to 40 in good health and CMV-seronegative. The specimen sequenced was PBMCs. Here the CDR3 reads CASSASPGTGFSGANVLTF. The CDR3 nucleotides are TGTGCCAGCAGCGCTTCCCCCGGGACAGGGTTTTCTGGGGCCAACGTCCTGACTTTC.